This TCR beta chain originates from a study of blood T cell repertoires in COVID-19. Study context: Whether acute or convalescent, the COVID-19 samples came from the United States, Italy and Spain. From T cells, B-cell-depleted T cells, or PBMCs came the material, which was cDNA or gDNA.

Methods used by the authors: Estimated nucleated cell counts came from reference gene primer amplification. The data were produced by immunoSEQ multiplex PCR, yet TCRdb's version contains in-frame clones alone and is incomplete. The V and J calls and clone size were taken over from that table, and D and trimming were inferred from the DNA. The sample shows 100,000 to 140,000 clones, approximately 88% of them seen only once. The specimen was peripheral blood. The sequence derives from a man aged 35-49 years with active or convalescent COVID-19.

For the CDR3, the DNA is TGTGCCAGCAGTCCCCGCGTAAACGGGAGGTACAATGAGCAGTTCTTC. This codes for CASSPRVNGRYNEQFF. This sequence joins TRBV27 and TRBJ2-1; 7 bases line up with TRBD2. The germline gives CDR1 MNHEY, CDR2 SMNVEV (reference sequence). J was trimmed by 4 bases and V by 5 bases; bases with no gene match: 11. The CDR3 loop spans 16 amino acids.